Shown below are 16 T cell receptor beta chains from a single sample sequenced in a study of CD4+ T cells in melanoma. Produced via immunoSEQ multiplex PCR; TCRdb's table is partial and in-frame only. This sample has some 120,000 clones; approximately 90% occur once, and the top ten carry 3.3%. The sample comprised peripheral blood. The receptors derive from a human donor with melanoma.

In regard to this clone: One junction end does not reproduce the germline sequence, and a read error may be involved. The genes are TRBV6-6 and TRBJ2-5; no clear D gene. The CDR3 consists of 13 residues. Looked up from germline, CDR1 is MNHNY and CDR2 is SVGAGI (reference sequence). The CDR3 DNA sequence: TGTGCCAGCAGTAACTCCCCTGAACAGACCCAGTACTTC. Translated: CASSNSPEQTQYF.

CDR3 in amino acids: CASRRGKVDTDTQYF. The DNA for the CDR3 is TGTGCCAGCAGGCGCGGAAAGGTGGACACAGATACGCAGTATTTT. This chain links TRBV6-5 with TRBJ2-3; D not resolved. V lost 6 bases and J 2 bases, leaving 15 bases between the germline ends. Germline CDR1 reads MNHEY; CDR2 reads SVGAGI. The CDR3 consists of 15 residues.

The chain is built from TRBV20-1 and TRBJ2-1; possible D gene TRBD1, 5 bases. V shed 7 bases and J shed 12 bases, with 16 bases lying between them. Germline loops: CDR1 DFQATT, CDR2 SNEGSKA (reference sequence). The CDR3 extends over 11 amino acids. The CDR3 sequence is CSGGSPRGQFF. DNA of the CDR3: TGCAGTGGCGGAAGCCCAAGGGGGCAGTTCTTC.

J is TRBJ2-5 and V is TRBV7-2, with TRBD2 matching over 14 bases. The CDR3 length is 17 residues. The V segment lost 1 base and the J segment 6 bases; nucleotides outside the gene matches: 7. Germline-derived CDR1 and CDR2 are SGHTA and FQGNSA. As DNA, the CDR3 is TGTGCCAGCAGCTTAGGGGGGACTAGCGGGGGACGGAAGACCCAGTACTTC. Its translation: CASSLGGTSGGRKTQYF.

V gene TRBV19 combines with J gene TRBJ2-7; 9 nucleotides line up with TRBD1. Looked up from germline, CDR1 is LNHDA and CDR2 is SQIVND (reference sequence). The CDR3 spans 15 residues. The V gene end was trimmed by 4 bases and the J gene end by 6 bases; junction bases not matched to a gene: 10. CDR3 in DNA: TGTGCCAGTAGTAATCCGGGACAGGGCTTCTTCGAGCAGTACTTC. It is translated as CASSNPGQGFFEQYF.

The chain uses TRBV4-1 and TRBJ2-7; D assignment may be TRBD1 or TRBD2 (5 bases each). V lost 0 bases to trimming and J lost 6 bases, with 9 bases between them. Germline loops: CDR1 MGHRA, CDR2 YSYEKL. The CDR3 has 13 residues. The DNA for the CDR3 is TGCGCCAGCAGCCAAGAGAGGGACCTCGAGCAGTACTTC. Its protein product is CASSQERDLEQYF.

This chain links TRBV9 with TRBJ1-3; D is unclear. The germline V gene has CDR1 SGDLS and CDR2 YYNGEE. V was cut by 0 bases and J by 0 bases, with 7 bases left in between. The CDR3 is 15 residues long. The chain's CDR3 is CASSVDIYSGNTIYF. The DNA for the CDR3 is TGTGCCAGCAGCGTAGACATCTACTCTGGAAACACCATATATTTT.

The CDR3 sequence: CASSWGQGYEQYF. The CDR3 coding sequence is TGTGCCAGCAGCTGGGGGCAGGGCTACGAGCAGTACTTC. This sequence joins TRBV7-9 and TRBJ2-7; maybe TRBD1 (6 bases). CDR1 is SEHNR, CDR2 FQNEAQ, per germline (reference sequence). V was pared by 4 bases and J by 3 bases, with 10 bases between. The CDR3 sequence is 13 residues long.

This clone appeared a single time. The chain is built from TRBV19 and TRBJ2-7; D may be TRBD2 (6 bases). V was cut by 5 bases and J by 3 bases, with 11 bases left in between. The CDR3 is made up of 13 amino acids. Germline V gene data show CDR1 as LNHDA and CDR2 as SQIVND (reference sequence). The CDR3 protein is CASSPRGSYEQYF. The DNA for the CDR3 is TGTGCCAGTAGTCCCCGGGGGAGCTACGAGCAGTACTTC.

The V call is TRBV4-3, the J call TRBJ2-1; 11 nucleotides line up with TRBD1. Losses at the gene ends were 6 bases for V and 5 bases for J; bases not matched to a gene: 3. This CDR3 is 14 amino acids long. CDR1 and CDR2 (germline): LGHNA, YSLEER. The CDR3: CASRQGQGDNEQFF. Here the CDR3 DNA reads TGCGCCAGCAGACAGGGACAGGGGGACAATGAGCAGTTCTTC.

CDR3 nucleotides: TGTGCCAGCAGCCAAACCCGGTACACTGAAGCTTTCTTT. As protein: CASSQTRYTEAFF. V and J are TRBV14 and TRBJ1-1; D is unresolved. Germline assignment: CDR1 SGHDN and CDR2 FVKESK. CDR3 length: 13 amino acids. V shed 2 bases and J shed 3 bases, with 7 bases lying between them.

This clone showed up just once. The rearrangement links TRBV6-4 to TRBJ2-2; maybe TRBD2 (6 bases). The CDR3 runs 15 residues. Trimming removed 0 bases from V and 6 bases from J, with 11 bases in between. Germline CDR1 is MRHNA and CDR2 is SNTAGT. The CDR3 region has the DNA TGTGCCAGCAGTGACTCGACCTCGGGGGCCGGGGAGCTGTTTTTT. It specifies CASSDSTSGAGELFF.

This chain uses TRBV11-3 with TRBJ2-3; D unclear. Trimming removed 7 bases from V and 4 bases from J, with 18 bases in between. The CDR3 sequence is 15 residues long. Germline-derived CDR1 and CDR2 are SGHNT and YENEEA. CDR3 region: CASKSSGQYADTQYF. In DNA, the CDR3 is TGTGCCAGCAAAAGTTCCGGGCAGTATGCAGATACGCAGTATTTT.

As for this clone: This specimen includes other DNA sequences encoding the same CDR3. The gene calls are TRBV4-3 and TRBJ1-4; 7 bases are shared with TRBD1. The CDR3 is 18 amino acids. V shed 1 base, J shed 5 bases, and the junction held 13 bases outside the gene matches. Looked up from germline, CDR1 is LGHNA and CDR2 is YSLEER. This CDR3 is CASSQGVIVGQRNEKLFF. DNA of the CDR3: TGCGCCAGCAGCCAAGGGGTTATTGTGGGACAGAGGAATGAAAAACTGTTTTTT.

The chain's CDR3 is CATSSQSYEQYF. The CDR3 DNA reads TGTGCCACTTCCAGCCAATCCTACGAGCAGTACTTC. This chain uses TRBV28 with TRBJ2-7, with D unresolved. Germline lookup yields CDR1 MDHEN and CDR2 SYDVKM. This CDR3 is built from 12 residues. V was shortened by 10 bases and J by 1 base, with 11 bases between the two germline ends.

The CDR3 reads CASSVGGEQYF. CDR3 nucleotide sequence: TGTGCCAGCAGCGTAGGTGGCGAGCAGTACTTC. The V and J genes are TRBV9 and TRBJ2-7; D is unclear. V dropped 0 bases and J dropped 6 bases, with 4 bases sitting between them. The CDR3 spans 11 residues. CDR1 SGDLS and CDR2 YYNGEE come from the germline V gene.